This TCR beta chain was observed in a study of blood T cell repertoires in COVID-19 (dated by TCRdb to the early 2020s). General notes on the study: Collaborator samples came from the United States, Italy and Spain and covered acute and convalescent phases of COVID-19. The prospective study material was composed of cDNA or gDNA derived from T cells, B-cell-depleted T cells, or PBMCs. The dataset comprised deeply sampled blood TCRbeta repertoires from subjects exposed to, actively infected with, or recovered from COVID-19. The repertoires were released in a freely available public database intended as a resource for research on the immune response to SARS-CoV-2. The samples were drawn from two sources: the first 160 participants of the ongoing ImmuneRACE study, and 950 to 1,500 subjects contributed by 6 global collaborators. Nearly every sample came with metadata listing a de-identified subject ID, COVID-19 status, age in years and sex. Where available, HLA class I and class II types were taken from metadata supplied by the sample provider and were not determined by assay-based typing. General study outcomes and caveats: The quantity of clinical and demographic metadata differed by source and by participant and was supplied without curation.

Note on this clone: It lacks a known antigen. No much larger clonotype is one base removed from it; base qualities were not supplied.

The collaborating institutions used their own protocols to collect whole blood in K2EDTA tubes. For TCRbeta analysis, collaborators shipped samples in one of three forms: frozen whole blood, isolated PBMCs, or DNA extracted from either of those sample types. The immunoSEQ Assay, a bias-controlled multiplex PCR, was used to amplify TCRbeta CDR3 regions from genomic DNA. Turning to the authors' computational methods: The number of nucleated cells in each sample was estimated from the amplification of reference gene primers within the assay. Sequence reads were collapsed and filtered to measure the absolute abundance of every unique TCRbeta CDR3 rearrangement. For each sample, productive Simpson clonality was calculated as the square root of Simpson's diversity index over productive rearrangements. Sourced from immuneACCESS, this table was stored by TCRdb with only in-frame sequences that have V and J called. A share of the clones is absent; for the studies checked, an unresolved V gene accounts for under half, and the remainder has no known explanation. The DNA was the basis for D and trimming; V, J and clone size are from that table. In all, the sample holds fewer than 120,000 clones, and more than 70% of those were seen once. The ten biggest clones cover approximately 3.4% of the sample.

The sample consisted of peripheral blood. The receptor was isolated from a woman aged 45-60 years with acute or convalescent COVID-19.

The sequence in DNA is TGTGCCAGCAGCCCTGACAGGACGATAGGCTATGGCTACACCTTC. Its translation is CASSPDRTIGYGYTF. This chain is built from TRBV7-2 and TRBJ1-2; TRBD1 might be the D gene, on 6 matching bases. The CDR3 numbers 15 residues from cysteine through phenylalanine. Only the CDR3 region is kept as DNA, spanning 45 bases read in frame from base 1. The germline V gene sets CDR1 to SGHTA and CDR2 to FQGNSA. At the junction V is shortened by 5 bases and J by 4 bases, with 17 bases in between.